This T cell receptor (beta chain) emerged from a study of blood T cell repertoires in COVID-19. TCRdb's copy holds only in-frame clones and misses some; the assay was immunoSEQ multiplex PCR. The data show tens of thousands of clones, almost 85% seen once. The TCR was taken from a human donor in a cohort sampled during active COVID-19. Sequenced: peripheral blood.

The CDR3 reads CASSILGADNQPQHF. CDR3 bases: TGTGCCAGTAGTATTCTGGGGGCGGACAATCAGCCCCAGCATTTT. The chain links TRBV19 to TRBJ1-5; D is perhaps TRBD1 (6 bases). From germline, CDR1 is LNHDA and CDR2 SQIVND (reference sequence). V was cut by 3 bases and J by 3 bases, with 12 bases left in between. This CDR3 has 15 residues.